A single T cell receptor beta chain is shown here with its context. The antigen is not known. The sample belongs to a study of blood T cells in healthy people across ages. Whole-study findings and limits: Observed TCR beta diversity per million T cells went down as age went up. This fall followed a roughly linear course with age.

This CDR3 contains 14 residues. V was cut by 5 bases and J by 0 bases, with 10 bases left in between. Germline V gives CDR1 SGHTA, CDR2 FQGNSA. Sample-barcoded 5' priming and a J-beta primer mix drove a second PCR of 7 to 11 cycles. One entry per CDR3 protein, called by TCRdb with MiXCR from the 5' RACE reads. The repertoire consists of approximately 800,000 distinct CDR3 sequences, with 56% occurring once and the leading ten covering around 24%. The sequence was collected from a middle-aged man in good health. What was sequenced was blood. The chain has TRBV7-2 and TRBJ2-5; tentatively, D is TRBD2 (7 bases). CDR3 coding DNA: TGTGCCAGCAGCCGGGGGGCCAACCAAGAGACCCAGTACTTC. Translating gives CASSRGANQETQYF.